These 16 T cell receptor beta chains originate from one sample sequenced in a study of cytotoxic CD8 clonotypes in ibrutinib-treated CLL. Sequenced by immunoSEQ multiplex PCR; TCRdb stores in-frame clones only, minus some. This table holds a few hundred thousand clones, around 66% found once. This specimen consisted of PBMCs, obtained after 36 months of ibrutinib treatment. The source is a human donor with chronic lymphocytic leukemia.

The V call is TRBV7-3, the J call TRBJ1-1; D gene uncertain. Germline V CDR1 and CDR2: SGHTA, FQGTGA. V shed 4 bases and J shed 0 bases, with 6 bases lying between them. The CDR3 runs to 13 residues. CDR3 sequence (DNA): TGTGCCAGCAGCTCTTACCTGAACACTGAAGCTTTCTTT. Residues: CASSSYLNTEAFF.

The chain couples TRBV9 to TRBJ2-1; 11 bases map to TRBD2. The junction had 18 bases not matched to a gene; V was cut back by 3 bases and J by 7 bases. Germline-derived CDR1 and CDR2 are SGDLS and YYNGEE. CDR3 length: 19 amino acids. CDR3 in DNA: TGTGCCAGCAGCGCCCCAAGGGGACAGATTAGCGGGAGGGGGAATGAGCAGTTCTTC. It yields the protein CASSAPRGQISGRGNEQFF.

This clone was seen only a few times. The chain is built from TRBV29-1 and TRBJ2-7; TRBD1 matches at 7 bases. Germline assignment: CDR1 SQVTM and CDR2 ANQGSEA. J was trimmed by 6 bases and V by 4 bases; bases with no gene match: 6. The CDR3 length is 12 residues. CDR3 region: CSVAGEGAEQYF. CDR3 coding DNA: TGCAGCGTTGCTGGAGAGGGGGCCGAGCAGTACTTC.

CDR3 in amino acids: CASFGSGYGDTGELFF. Written as DNA, the CDR3 is TGTGCCAGTTTCGGCAGCGGGTATGGGGACACCGGGGAGCTGTTTTTT. The chain has TRBV6-6 and TRBJ2-2, with D maybe TRBD2 (6 bases). The CDR3 is 16 amino acids. Germline CDR1 MNHNY, CDR2 SVGAGI (reference sequence). The V and J ends lost 9 bases and 3 bases respectively, with 20 bases between them.

This chain uses TRBV2 with TRBJ1-3; maybe TRBD1 (6 bases). Germline assignment: CDR1 SNHLY and CDR2 FYNNEI. The length of the CDR3 is 17 residues. The V gene lost 4 bases and the J gene lost 0 bases, with 16 bases spanning the gap. The CDR3 region is CASSALVGGSSGNTIYF. Written as DNA, the CDR3 is TGTGCCAGCAGTGCCCTAGTGGGGGGCAGCTCTGGAAACACCATATATTTT.

This clone occurred a few times. The rearrangement uses TRBV18 and TRBJ1-2; maybe TRBD1 (6 bases). There are 14 residues in the CDR3. Trimming removed 3 bases from V and 8 bases from J, with 16 bases in between. The germline V gene encodes CDR1 KGHSH and CDR2 LQKENI. This CDR3 reads CASSPDRPRGGYTF. The CDR3, as DNA: TGTGCCAGCTCACCTGACAGGCCTCGGGGCGGCTACACCTTC.

The genes are TRBV6-1 and TRBJ1-6, with D possibly being TRBD1 (5 bases). Germline V gene sequence: CDR1 MNHNS, CDR2 SASEGT. The CDR3 is made up of 15 amino acids. V lost 9 bases to trimming and J lost 9 bases, with 21 bases between them. In DNA, the CDR3 is TGTGCCAGTACCGCGACAGTGCATGTTCTTTCACCCCTCCACTTT. Translation: CASTATVHVLSPLHF.

This sequence joins TRBV7-9 and TRBJ1-4; 7 bases line up with TRBD1. Losses at the gene ends were 1 base for V and 6 bases for J; bases not matched to a gene: 5. The length of the CDR3 is 15 residues. Germline lookup yields CDR1 SEHNR and CDR2 FQNEAQ (reference sequence). DNA for the CDR3: TGTGCCAGCAGCTTAGGGGGGACAGTCCATGAAAAACTGTTTTTT. The encoded protein is CASSLGGTVHEKLFF.

The genes are TRBV6-1 and TRBJ2-7; 10 positions agree with TRBD2. From germline, CDR1 is MNHNS and CDR2 SASEGT. The CDR3 is 15 residues long. V gave up 2 bases and J gave up 3 bases; unmatched junction bases: 4. The CDR3 loop is CASSEPGLASYEQYF. The DNA for the CDR3 is TGTGCCAGCAGTGAACCGGGACTAGCGAGCTACGAGCAGTACTTC.

The chain links TRBV19 to TRBJ2-2; 7 positions match TRBD2. The CDR3 length is 16 residues. In germline, CDR1 is LNHDA, CDR2 SQIVND (reference sequence). The V and J ends lost 1 base and 3 bases, in that order; junction bases with no gene match: 5. CDR3: CASSIGRGLDTGELFF. The CDR3 DNA reads as TGTGCCAGTAGTATAGGGCGGGGGTTGGACACCGGGGAGCTGTTTTTT.

This clone has just a few counts. The chain joins TRBV27 to TRBJ1-2; D remains unclear. This CDR3 has 13 amino acids. The V and J ends lost 2 bases and 5 bases respectively, with 9 bases between them. From germline, CDR1 is MNHEY and CDR2 SMNVEV (reference sequence). The CDR3 loop is CASSLASGYGYTF. CDR3 DNA sequence: TGTGCCAGCAGTTTAGCCTCGGGGTATGGCTACACCTTC.

This clone was counted once. This chain connects TRBV27 to TRBJ1-4; possible D gene TRBD1, 5 bases. V was pared by 5 bases and J by 0 bases, with 10 bases between. CDR1 is MNHEY, CDR2 SMNVEV, per germline (reference sequence). The CDR3 has 15 residues. CDR3 DNA sequence: TGTGCCAGCAGTCCAAACAGGCCAACTAATGAAAAACTGTTTTTT. Translated, it gives CASSPNRPTNEKLFF.

The CDR3 coding sequence is TGTGCCAGCAGCTTCGGGACTAGGGGGTCAGATACGCAGTATTTT. The encoded protein is CASSFGTRGSDTQYF. J is TRBJ2-3 and V is TRBV5-5; 8 nucleotides match TRBD2. This CDR3 comprises 15 residues. Germline loops: CDR1 SGHKS, CDR2 YYEKEE (reference sequence). V lost 2 bases to trimming and J lost 4 bases; unmatched junction nucleotides: 6.

The chain has TRBV5-4 and TRBJ1-2; 8 bases align to TRBD1. The junction had 3 bases not matched to a gene; V was cut back by 3 bases and J by 8 bases. Per germline, CDR1 SGHNT and CDR2 YYREEE (reference sequence). This CDR3 region has 12 residues. CDR3 DNA sequence: TGTGCCAGCAGCTCACAGGGGGTGGGCTACACCTTC. It encodes CASSSQGVGYTF.

V usage is TRBV20-1 and J usage is TRBJ1-2, with D maybe TRBD1 (5 bases). Trimming removed 3 bases from V and 8 bases from J, with 10 bases in between. CDR1 and CDR2 (germline): DFQATT, SNEGSKA (reference sequence). This CDR3 has 11 residues. The CDR3, as DNA: TGCAGTGCTAGCTTGGGGCTCGGCTACACCTTC. As protein: CSASLGLGYTF.

This clone was seen a single time. The rearrangement joins TRBV4-1 to TRBJ2-2, with D hard to call. The CDR3 runs to 13 residues. Germline V CDR1 and CDR2: MGHRA, YSYEKL. The germline V and J ends were trimmed by 4 bases and 7 bases, with 10 bases remaining between them. This chain's CDR3 is CASSPRLDGELFF. CDR3 DNA: TGCGCCAGCAGCCCGCGACTCGACGGGGAGCTGTTTTTT.